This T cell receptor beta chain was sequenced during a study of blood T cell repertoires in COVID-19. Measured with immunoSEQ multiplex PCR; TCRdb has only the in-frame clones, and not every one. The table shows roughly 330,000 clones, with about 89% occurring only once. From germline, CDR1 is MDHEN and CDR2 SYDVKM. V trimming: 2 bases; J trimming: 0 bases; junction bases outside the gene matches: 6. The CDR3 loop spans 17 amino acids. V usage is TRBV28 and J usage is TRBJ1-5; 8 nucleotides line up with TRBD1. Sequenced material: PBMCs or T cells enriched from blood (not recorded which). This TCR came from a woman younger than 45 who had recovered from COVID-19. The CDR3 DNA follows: TGTGCCAGCAGTTTAGCTGGACAGGGATATAGCAATCAGCCCCAGCATTTT. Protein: CASSLAGQGYSNQPQHF.